This TCR beta chain was identified in a study of blood T cell repertoires in COVID-19. Method: immunoSEQ multiplex PCR; TCRdb's copy keeps in-frame clones and lacks some. This sample has roughly 200,000 clones; under 90% occur once, and the top ten carry roughly a tenth. Sequencing was carried out using peripheral blood. This receptor was taken from a woman of 80 years or more with COVID-19, enrolled during active disease.

CDR3 nucleotides: TGCGCCAGCAGCCAAGAACGAGATCAGCCCCAGCATTTT. It is translated as CASSQERDQPQHF. The chain employs TRBV4-3 and TRBJ1-5; D uncertain. This CDR3 comprises 13 residues. Germline CDR1 is LGHNA and CDR2 is YSLEER. V shed 0 bases and J shed 5 bases, with 5 bases lying between them.